Each of the 21 T cell receptor beta chains below was sequenced from the same sample in a study of T cells after yellow fever vaccination. TCRdb re-derived calls from the 5' RACE reads in MiXCR, one entry per CDR3 protein. The table has more than 350,000 distinct CDR3 sequences, 11% seen once. The sample consisted of PBMCs, taken on the day of the first yellow fever vaccination. These receptors originate from a man between 18 and 29 years old who received the YFV17D yellow fever vaccine.

This sequence joins TRBV20-1 and TRBJ1-5, with D perhaps TRBD1 (5 bases). Germline V gene lookup returns CDR1 DFQATT and CDR2 SNEGSKA (reference sequence). The CDR3 is 12 amino acids. The V end lost 7 bases, the J end lost 7 bases, and 14 bases lay between the germline ends. Here the CDR3 reads CSVDEGSQPQHF. The CDR3 coding sequence is TGCAGTGTGGACGAGGGGTCGCAGCCCCAGCATTTT.

This clonotype was picked up a small number of times. The chain has TRBV7-2 and TRBJ1-6; 8 bases are a match to TRBD1. V shed 4 bases and J 11 bases; nucleotides not matched to a gene: 13. Per germline, CDR1 SGHTA and CDR2 FQGNSA. The CDR3 has 16 amino acids. CDR3 residues: CASSWTGSESRTPLHF. The CDR3 coding sequence is TGTGCCAGCAGCTGGACAGGGTCGGAAAGTAGAACACCCCTCCACTTT.

CDR3 in DNA: TGTGCCAGCAGCTTAAGACAGTTCTATGGCTACACCTTC. It codes for CASSLRQFYGYTF. The genes are TRBV7-6 and TRBJ1-2; tentatively, D is TRBD1 (5 bases). Per germline, CDR1 SGHVS and CDR2 FNYEAQ. Trimming pared 2 bases from V and 4 bases from J, leaving 8 bases between. This CDR3 is 13 amino acids long.

J is TRBJ2-2 and V is TRBV7-2; D is unresolved. CDR1 is SGHTA and CDR2 is FQGNSA in the germline V gene. Trimming cost V 2 bases and J 9 bases, with 10 bases left between them. The CDR3 is made up of 13 amino acids. Written as DNA, the CDR3 is TGTGCCAGCAGCTTAAAACCCGGGTGGGAGCTGTTTTTT. The encoded protein is CASSLKPGWELFF.

This clonotype was observed a few times. The chain joins TRBV5-1 to TRBJ1-2; no clear D. CDR3 length: 14 residues. The V end lost 8 bases, the J end lost 5 bases, and 19 bases lay between the germline ends. Germline CDR1 and CDR2: SGHRS and YFSETQ. CDR3 nucleotides: TGCGCCAGTTCAGACCGGGGAGTCGTATATGGCTACACCTTC. It translates to CASSDRGVVYGYTF.

This clonotype was picked up a small number of times. V usage is TRBV24-1 and J usage is TRBJ2-2; 9 positions agree with TRBD1. The CDR3 covers 16 residues. The germline CDR1 and CDR2 sequences are KGHDR and SFDVKD. V lost 3 bases, J lost 2 bases, and 3 bases stayed unmatched. The CDR3 loop is CATSDPGQGNTGELFF. CDR3 bases: TGTGCCACCAGTGATCCGGGACAGGGCAACACCGGGGAGCTGTTTTTT.

The sample holds a few counts of this clonotype. The V and J genes are TRBV5-1 and TRBJ1-1; a weak D match, TRBD1 (5 bases). The germline V and J ends were trimmed by 0 bases and 7 bases, with 13 bases remaining between them. CDR1 and CDR2 from the germline V gene are SGHRS and YFSETQ. The CDR3 loop spans 14 amino acids. The CDR3 reads CASSLEGFAGEAFF. The CDR3 coding sequence is TGCGCCAGCAGCTTGGAGGGGTTCGCAGGTGAAGCTTTCTTT. The full variable domain, rest sourced from reference TRBV5-1 and TRBJ1-1, is KAGVTQTPRYLIKTRGQQVTLSCSPISGHRSVSWYQQTPGQGLQFLFEYFSETQRNKGNFPGRFSGRQFSNSRSEMNVSTLELGDSALYLCASSLEGFAGEAFFGQGTRLTVV.

This clonotype was observed a handful of times. The chain has TRBV5-4 and TRBJ1-1; D not certain. The V end lost 6 bases, the J end lost 4 bases, and 7 bases lay between the germline ends. This CDR3 has 11 residues. Germline CDR1 and CDR2: SGHNT and YYREEE (reference sequence). The CDR3 DNA sequence: TGTGCCAGCACTGTGGGCACTGAAGCTTTCTTT. Encoded protein: CASTVGTEAFF.

The V gene is TRBV7-9, the J gene TRBJ2-7; tentatively, D is TRBD1 or TRBD2 (5 bases each). CDR3 length: 13 residues. The germline gives CDR1 SEHNR, CDR2 FQNEAQ (reference sequence). Trimming took off 5 bases at V and 7 bases at J, with 15 bases between the two ends. The CDR3 coding sequence is TGTGCCAGCAGCCAATGGGGACCAGGGGAGCAGTACTTC. Its translation is CASSQWGPGEQYF.

A word on this clonotype: At one end the junction does not follow the germline gene, possibly because of a read error. V is TRBV4-2 and J is TRBJ1-1; D unresolved. There are 13 residues in the CDR3. Germline CDR1 reads LGHNA; CDR2 reads YNFKEQ. The CDR3 DNA follows: TGTGTCAGCAGCTTCCAGAGCTCGAGGGAAGCTTTCTTT. Translation: CVSSFQSSREAFF.

This clonotype showed up just a few times. The genes are TRBV15 and TRBJ2-2, with TRBD1 matching 9 bases. The CDR3 totals 17 residues. V lost 1 base and J lost 7; bases outside the gene matches: 10. CDR1 is LNHNV, CDR2 YYDKDF, per germline (reference sequence). As DNA, the CDR3 is TGTGCCACCAGCAGAGGCCGGAGACAGGGGGTTGGCGGGGAGCTGTTTTTT. Encoded protein: CATSRGRRQGVGGELFF.

This clonotype has more than one count but fewer than ten. The CDR3 bases are TGCGCCAGCAGTACCGGACTAGCAGCCCAAGAGACCCAGTACTTC. Protein: CASSTGLAAQETQYF. The chain links TRBV4-1 to TRBJ2-5, with 8 bases lining up with TRBD2. V shed 6 bases, J shed 1 base, and the junction held 7 bases outside the gene matches. The CDR3 consists of 15 residues. CDR1 and CDR2 from the germline V gene are MGHRA and YSYEKL.

This chain links TRBV29-1 with TRBJ2-7, with a possible D match to TRBD2 (7 bases). V was trimmed by 7 bases and J by 4 bases, leaving 17 bases between them. The CDR3 runs to 13 residues. Germline V gene data show CDR1 as SQVTM and CDR2 as ANQGSEA. The CDR3 bases are TGCAGCGGGATGGGCGGGGGCACTTACGAGCAGTACTTC. This sequence encodes CSGMGGGTYEQYF.

V gene TRBV5-1 combines with J gene TRBJ2-6; no reliable D call. The V end was cut by 6 bases, the J end by 1 base, with 11 bases between. The CDR3 length is 15 residues. In germline, CDR1 is SGHRS, CDR2 YFSETQ. The CDR3 region is CASNPFLSGANVLTF. CDR3 DNA: TGCGCCAGCAACCCATTTTTATCTGGGGCCAACGTCCTGACTTTC.

The sample holds a few counts of this clonotype. The CDR3 DNA sequence: TGTGCCAGCAGTGCGGGGCCGGGCGTCTACGAGCAGTACGTC. This gives the protein CASSAGPGVYEQYV. The rearrangement joins TRBV6-1 to TRBJ2-7; either TRBD1 or TRBD2 may supply D (5 bases each). Germline CDR1 MNHNS, CDR2 SASEGT. The germline V and J ends were trimmed by 4 bases and 3 bases, with 13 bases remaining between them. This CDR3 region has 14 residues.

As concerns this clonotype: Its ends do not fully match the called genes, so a read error is possible. The genes are TRBV5-5 and TRBJ2-7; the D gene is possibly TRBD2 (5 bases). Looked up from germline, CDR1 is SGHKS and CDR2 is YYEKEE (reference sequence). This CDR3 contains 14 residues. CDR3 residues: CASNLDAGTYEQYF. The DNA of the CDR3 is TGTGCCAGCAACTTGGATGCCGGGACCTACGAGCAGTACTTC. Full variable domain (outside the CDR3, taken from reference TRBV5-5 and TRBJ2-7): DAGVTQSPTHLIKTRGQQVTLRCSPISGHKSVSWYQQVLGQGPQFIFQYYEKEERGRGNFPDRFSARQFPNYSSELNVNALLLGDSALYLCASNLDAGTYEQYFGPGTRLTVT.

This clonotype showed up just a few times. The chain carries TRBV7-9 and TRBJ2-1; TRBD2 matches at 13 bases. J gave up 1 base and V 3 bases, and 3 bases lay outside the gene matches. The CDR3 spans 17 residues. Germline assignment: CDR1 SEHNR and CDR2 FQNEAQ (reference sequence). CDR3 protein: CASSLGLAGKSYNEQFF. The CDR3 coding sequence is TGTGCCAGCAGCTTGGGACTAGCGGGGAAATCCTACAATGAGCAGTTCTTC.

This clonotype was recorded a few times. The chain is built from TRBV27 and TRBJ1-1; a weak D match, TRBD1 (5 bases). Germline CDR1 MNHEY, CDR2 SMNVEV (reference sequence). This CDR3 spans 14 amino acids. Trimming stripped 0 bases from V and 6 bases from J, with 11 bases between. As DNA, the CDR3 is TGTGCCAGCAGTTTATCGGGGGATGGAGCTGAAGCTTTCTTT. Its translation is CASSLSGDGAEAFF.

The chain employs TRBV15 and TRBJ2-5, with D unresolved. CDR1 LNHNV and CDR2 YYDKDF come from the germline V gene (reference sequence). CDR3 length equals 15 residues. Trimming removed 3 bases from V and 0 bases from J, with 11 bases in between. CDR3 coding DNA: TGTGCCACCAGCAGGGTCGCCCGGGACCAAGAGACCCAGTACTTC. Translated, it gives CATSRVARDQETQYF. Looking up the rest from reference TRBV15 and TRBJ2-5 gives the full variable domain: DAMVIQNPRYQVTQFGKPVTLSCSQTLNHNVMYWYQQKSSQAPKLLFHYYDKDFNNEADTPDNFQSRRPNTSFCFLDIRSPGLGDTAMYLCATSRVARDQETQYFGPGTRLLVL.

V usage is TRBV20-1 and J usage is TRBJ2-3; D is undetermined. From germline, CDR1 is DFQATT and CDR2 SNEGSKA (reference sequence). V lost 3 bases and J 11 bases, leaving 18 bases between the germline ends. The CDR3 runs to 13 residues. The DNA for the CDR3 is TGCAGTGCTAGCCCCACTGGGCGGTGGGTGCAGTATTTT. It translates to CSASPTGRWVQYF.

This clonotype was counted between two and nine times. The rearrangement uses TRBV7-2 and TRBJ2-3; D is undetermined. CDR1 is SGHTA, CDR2 FQGNSA, per germline. The CDR3 loop spans 13 amino acids. V dropped 3 bases and J dropped 3 bases, with 7 bases sitting between them. CDR3 in amino acids: CASSFRMTDTQYF. CDR3 nucleotide sequence: TGTGCCAGCAGCTTCAGGATGACAGATACGCAGTATTTT.